This T cell receptor beta chain was captured in a study of blood T cells in healthy people across ages. A remark on this clonotype: What it binds is unknown.

Together with a sample-barcoded 5' primer, a J-beta primer mix was included in a second PCR lasting roughly 6 to 12 cycles. TCRdb itself ran the 5' RACE reads through MiXCR, one entry per CDR3 protein. This sample carries about a million distinct CDR3 sequences, about 44% of them seen once, and the ten largest clones take around an eighth. The J segment lost 4 bases and the V segment lost 0 bases, leaving 2 bases of the junction unmatched. Germline CDR1 and CDR2: SQVTM and ANQGSEA. This CDR3 spans 13 amino acids. Study-level findings and limits: Roughly linear age-related decline in beta diversity appeared, significant by age 40.

The gene calls are TRBV29-1 and TRBJ2-5; 7 bases fit TRBD1. What was sequenced was blood. This sequence originates from a man between 25 and 39 years old in good health. CDR3 region: CSVEETGVETQYF. Here the CDR3 DNA reads TGCAGCGTTGAAGAAACAGGGGTAGAGACCCAGTACTTC.